This entry lists 31 T cell receptor beta chains sequenced from one sample in a study of blood T cell repertoires in COVID-19. Measured with immunoSEQ multiplex PCR; TCRdb has only the in-frame clones, and not every one. This table has 35,000 to 55,000 clones, around nine tenths appearing once. The sample taken for sequencing was peripheral blood. The origin of the receptors is a man between 65 and 85 years old with active COVID-19.

This sequence joins TRBV5-1 and TRBJ1-5; possibly TRBD1 for D (5 bases). The germline CDR1 and CDR2 sequences are SGHRS and YFSETQ. Deletions cut 0 bases from V and 2 bases from J, with 12 bases between. This CDR3 has 16 amino acids. CDR3 DNA sequence: TGCGCCAGCAGCTTGGTTGGGGGAGGTGGCAATCAGCCCCAGCATTTT. It specifies CASSLVGGGGNQPQHF.

This clone was seen more than once but under ten times. The chain joins TRBV5-4 to TRBJ1-2, with D perhaps matching TRBD1 (5 bases). Germline V gives CDR1 SGHNT, CDR2 YYREEE (reference sequence). V was pared by 4 bases and J by 9 bases, with 16 bases between. The CDR3 sequence is 13 residues long. The CDR3 sequence is CASSLGAVNSYTF. DNA of the CDR3: TGTGCCAGCAGCCTTGGGGCCGTGAATAGCTACACCTTC.

The V and J genes are TRBV4-1 and TRBJ1-5, with 10 nucleotides matching TRBD1. CDR3 size: 15 residues. Germline CDR1 reads MGHRA; CDR2 reads YSYEKL. J lost 7 bases, V lost 3 bases, and 6 bases had no gene match. In DNA form, the CDR3 reads TGCGCCAGCAGCCATCCGACAGGGGGCCCCCAGCCCCAGCATTTT. Translation: CASSHPTGGPQPQHF.

This chain joins TRBV27 and TRBJ2-5; 7 nucleotides agree with TRBD1. The CDR3 is 14 residues long. Germline-derived CDR1 and CDR2 are MNHEY and SMNVEV (reference sequence). Trimming took 8 bases from V and 5 from J; bases not matched to a gene: 11. The DNA for the CDR3 is TGTGCCAGCCGGACAGGCTCGGGCGCTGAGACCCAGTACTTC. Translation: CASRTGSGAETQYF.

This chain links TRBV25-1 with TRBJ1-4; tentatively, D is TRBD1 (6 bases). The CDR3 contains 16 residues. V lost 1 base to trimming and J lost 3 bases, with 12 bases between them. CDR1 is MGHDK, CDR2 SYGVNS, per germline. CDR3 DNA sequence: TGTGCCAGCAGTGAATTTCGGGGGGCTGCTAATGAAAAACTGTTTTTT. It specifies CASSEFRGAANEKLFF.

V gene TRBV5-1 combines with J gene TRBJ2-7; tentatively, D is TRBD2 (5 bases). The germline V and J ends were trimmed by 0 bases and 0 bases, with 10 bases remaining between them. The germline V gene has CDR1 SGHRS and CDR2 YFSETQ. This CDR3 comprises 15 residues. The CDR3 DNA follows: TGCGCCAGCAGCTTGGTGGACTCTAACTCCTACGAGCAGTACTTC. The encoded protein is CASSLVDSNSYEQYF.

The V call is TRBV5-5, the J call TRBJ2-7, with a tentative D call TRBD1 (5 bases). The CDR3 consists of 14 residues. V lost 4 bases and J lost 1, with 12 bases in between. Germline assignment: CDR1 SGHKS and CDR2 YYEKEE (reference sequence). CDR3 loop: CASSVLGDSYEQYF. As DNA, the CDR3 is TGTGCCAGCAGCGTGTTAGGGGATTCCTACGAGCAGTACTTC.

The chain carries TRBV4-3 and TRBJ2-1; 8 nucleotides align to TRBD2. The J segment lost 0 bases and the V segment lost 4 bases, leaving 2 bases of the junction unmatched. Per the germline V gene, CDR1 is LGHNA and CDR2 is YSLEER. CDR3 length: 15 amino acids. The CDR3 nucleotides are TGCGCCAGCAGCCCACTAGCGGTCTCCTACAATGAGCAGTTCTTC. It specifies CASSPLAVSYNEQFF.

The CDR3 is CASNPRGGRNQPQHF. The CDR3 DNA sequence: TGTGCCAGCAACCCCCGGGGGGGCCGGAATCAGCCCCAGCATTTT. The J gene is TRBJ1-5, the V gene TRBV6-2 or TRBV6-3; D perhaps matches TRBD1 (6 bases). Deletions cut 7 bases from V and 4 bases from J, with 17 bases between. This CDR3 is built from 15 residues. Germline V gene data show CDR1 as MNHEY and CDR2 as SVGEGT.

This chain connects TRBV4-1 to TRBJ2-7, with 12 bases that match TRBD2. Germline V gives CDR1 MGHRA, CDR2 YSYEKL. V shed 4 bases and J 6 bases; nucleotides not matched to a gene: 7. The CDR3 is 15 residues long. Here the CDR3 reads CASSRLAGVSAEQYF. The CDR3 coding sequence is TGCGCCAGCAGCCGACTAGCGGGAGTGTCTGCCGAGCAGTACTTC.

The chain carries TRBV9 and TRBJ2-1; 14 bases align to TRBD2. V lost 4 bases and J lost 10; bases outside the gene matches: 4. The germline CDR1 and CDR2 sequences are SGDLS and YYNGEE. This CDR3 region has 14 residues. The CDR3 DNA reads TGTGCCAGCAGCAGACTAGCGGGGGGGCCAGAGCAGTTCTTC. It yields the protein CASSRLAGGPEQFF.

The chain couples TRBV27 to TRBJ1-2; 7 bases match TRBD1. Germline V lookup: CDR1 MNHEY, CDR2 SMNVEV (reference sequence). After removal of 6 bases from V and 7 bases from J, the junction contained 8 bases not matched to a gene. The CDR3 runs to 13 residues. The DNA for the CDR3 is TGTGCCAGCAGCTCCAGGGGGGTCGGTGGCTACACCTTC. Translating it yields CASSSRGVGGYTF.

The chain recombines TRBV3-1 (or the pseudogene TRBV3-2) with TRBJ2-7; the D is unclear. This CDR3 is built from 12 residues. Trimming left V 1 base short and J 1 base short, with 2 bases between. Germline-derived CDR1 and CDR2 are LGHDT and YNNKEL (reference sequence). The CDR3 here is CASSQVSYEQYF. DNA for the CDR3: TGTGCCAGCAGCCAAGTATCCTACGAGCAGTACTTC.

This clone was observed a single time. The chain joins TRBV10-3 to TRBJ1-1; D may be TRBD1 (5 bases). CDR3 size: 15 residues. CDR1 is ENHRY and CDR2 is SYGVKD in the germline V gene. Between the trimmed V and J ends, which lost 4 bases and 0 bases, there was a span of 12 bases. As DNA, the CDR3 is TGTGCCATCAGTGGGTTTGCGGGACTGAACACTGAAGCTTTCTTT. It yields the protein CAISGFAGLNTEAFF.

This chain connects TRBV7-2 to TRBJ2-3; no firm D call. The CDR3 spans 14 residues. Trimming stripped 1 base from V and 4 bases from J, with 9 bases between. Germline V gives CDR1 SGHTA, CDR2 FQGNSA. The CDR3 coding sequence is TGTGCCAGCAGCTTAGTGGGCGTACCAGATACGCAGTATTTT. Translating it yields CASSLVGVPDTQYF.

The rearrangement uses TRBV18 and TRBJ1-2; TRBD1 matches 7 bases. V lost 2 bases to trimming and J lost 7 bases; unmatched junction nucleotides: 13. Germline lookup yields CDR1 KGHSH and CDR2 LQKENI. The CDR3 runs 16 residues. CDR3 sequence reads: CASSPRGQVRAGGYTF. In nucleotides, the CDR3 is TGTGCCAGCTCACCAAGAGGACAGGTCCGGGCCGGTGGCTACACCTTC.

The rearrangement links TRBV13 to TRBJ1-2, with D perhaps matching TRBD1 (5 bases). Looked up from germline, CDR1 is PRHDT and CDR2 is FYEKMQ (reference sequence). V gave up 2 bases and J gave up 7 bases, with 11 bases separating them. This CDR3 contains 13 residues. The CDR3 coding sequence is TGTGCCAGCAGCTTAAGGGGATCGGGTGGCTACACCTTC. Translating gives CASSLRGSGGYTF.

This rearrangement joins TRBV3-1 (or the pseudogene TRBV3-2) to TRBJ1-6; 10 bases align to TRBD1. CDR1 LGHDT and CDR2 YNNKEL come from the germline V gene (reference sequence). There are 15 residues in the CDR3. Germline trimming cut 5 bases from V and 5 bases from J; bases unmatched to any gene: 3. Here the CDR3 DNA reads TGTGCCAGCAGCTGGACAGGGGGGGATAATTCACCCCTCCACTTT. This translates into CASSWTGGDNSPLHF.

This clone has just one count. V and J are TRBV6-5 and TRBJ2-7, with 11 bases aligning to TRBD2. The CDR3 is made up of 15 amino acids. Germline CDR1 MNHEY, CDR2 SVGAGI. Trimming at V came to 2 bases and at J to 4 bases, leaving 4 bases not matched to a gene. CDR3 in DNA: TGTGCCAGCAGTTACGAGGCTAGCGGGAGGTACGAGCAGTACTTC. Protein product: CASSYEASGRYEQYF.

The chain has TRBV28 and TRBJ2-2; TRBD2 matches at 8 bases. Looked up from germline, CDR1 is MDHEN and CDR2 is SYDVKM. J gave up 5 bases and V 6 bases, and 8 bases lay outside the gene matches. This CDR3 contains 15 residues. In DNA form, the CDR3 reads TGTGCCAGCAGCCCAAGCGGGGGCCGGACCGGGGAGCTGTTTTTT. This codes for CASSPSGGRTGELFF.

The sample holds a few counts of this clone. The genes are TRBV7-2 and TRBJ2-7; D perhaps matches TRBD1 (5 bases). Trimming cost V 5 bases and J 10 bases, with 15 bases left between them. The germline CDR1 and CDR2 sequences are SGHTA and FQGNSA. The CDR3 is made up of 12 amino acids. CDR3 bases: TGTGCCAGCAGCCCCACGACAGATCGACAGTACTTC. It is translated as CASSPTTDRQYF. The entire variable domain, with the rest obtained from reference TRBV7-2 and TRBJ2-7, is as follows: GAGVSQSPSNKVTEKGKDVELRCDPISGHTALYWYRQSLGQGLEFLIYFQGNSAPDKSGLPSDRFSAERTGGSVSTLTIQRTQQEDSAVYLCASSPTTDRQYFGPGTRLTVT.

The V and J genes are TRBV6-5 and TRBJ1-3; no firm D call. CDR1 MNHEY and CDR2 SVGAGI come from the germline V gene. The length of the CDR3 is 14 residues. Trimming cost V 3 bases and J 0 bases, with 6 bases left between them. The CDR3 DNA sequence: TGTGCCAGCAGTTATGCGGTCTCTGGAAACACCATATATTTT. Translation gives CASSYAVSGNTIYF.

This rearrangement joins TRBV3-1 (or the pseudogene TRBV3-2) to TRBJ1-3, with D possibly matching TRBD1 (5 bases). Germline CDR1 and CDR2: LGHDT and YNNKEL (reference sequence). The CDR3 runs to 14 residues. Trimming shortened V by 5 bases and J by 0 bases, and 8 bases separated the two germline ends. The CDR3 DNA reads as TGTGCCAGCAGCTCACAGGTCTCTGGAAACACCATATATTTT. It translates to CASSSQVSGNTIYF.

The genes are TRBV3-1 (or the pseudogene TRBV3-2) and TRBJ2-1; perhaps TRBD2 as D (5 bases). CDR1 is LGHDT, CDR2 YNNKEL, per germline (reference sequence). The CDR3 extends over 17 amino acids. V was trimmed by 4 bases and J by 0 bases, leaving 16 bases between them. The CDR3 sequence: CASSRGGARSSYNEQFF. The CDR3 DNA sequence: TGTGCCAGCAGCCGAGGAGGAGCAAGGAGCTCCTACAATGAGCAGTTCTTC.

The chain carries TRBV7-2 and TRBJ1-1, with D possibly being TRBD1 (6 bases). Germline V gives CDR1 SGHTA, CDR2 FQGNSA. V lost 5 bases and J lost 5, with 15 bases in between. This CDR3 contains 14 residues. The CDR3 DNA sequence: TGTGCCAGCAGCCCGGGACACCTTCCAACTGAAGCTTTCTTT. It translates to CASSPGHLPTEAFF.

This clone came up a few times. The chain carries TRBV19 and TRBJ2-5, with 10 bases matching TRBD1. The V gene's germline CDR1 is LNHDA and CDR2 SQIVND (reference sequence). The V gene end was trimmed by 5 bases and the J gene end by 1 base; junction bases not matched to a gene: 7. The CDR3 sequence is 16 residues long. In DNA form, the CDR3 reads TGTGCCAGTAGTTTACGGAGGACAGGGGGCCAAGAGACCCAGTACTTC. It is translated as CASSLRRTGGQETQYF.

The chain joins TRBV19 to TRBJ2-1; D may be TRBD1 (6 bases). This CDR3 is 19 amino acids long. Germline lookup yields CDR1 LNHDA and CDR2 SQIVND (reference sequence). V was cut by 0 bases and J by 2 bases, with 20 bases left in between. The DNA for the CDR3 is TGTGCCAGTAGTATAGATCATCTAGAGACAGGATCGACCTACAATGAGCAGTTCTTC. Its translation is CASSIDHLETGSTYNEQFF. The whole variable domain, filled in from reference TRBV19 and TRBJ2-1, reads DGGITQSPKYLFRKEGQNVTLSCEQNLNHDAMYWYRQDPGQGLRLIYYSQIVNDFQKGDIAEGYSVSREKKESFPLTVTSAQKNPTAFYLCASSIDHLETGSTYNEQFFGPGTRLTVL.

Only one count was recorded for this clone. The V gene is TRBV10-3, the J gene TRBJ2-2; possibly TRBD1 for D (5 bases). V lost 3 bases and J 0 bases, leaving 5 bases between the germline ends. The CDR3 is 14 amino acids. CDR1 and CDR2 (germline): ENHRY, SYGVKD. The CDR3 loop is CAISDRANTGELFF. The CDR3 DNA reads TGTGCCATCAGTGACAGGGCGAACACCGGGGAGCTGTTTTTT.

This chain links TRBV15 with TRBJ2-1; tentatively, D is TRBD2 (5 bases). The germline V and J ends were trimmed by 2 bases and 3 bases, with 14 bases remaining between them. The CDR3 is 16 residues long. Germline CDR1 reads LNHNV; CDR2 reads YYDKDF (reference sequence). In DNA form, the CDR3 reads TGTGCCACCAGCAGACTACCCCGGGGAAGCTACAATGAGCAGTTCTTC. Translated: CATSRLPRGSYNEQFF.

This clone was picked up a small number of times. The J gene is TRBJ2-1, the V gene TRBV3-1 (or the pseudogene TRBV3-2); 9 bases match TRBD2. V gave up 0 bases and J gave up 9 bases; unmatched junction bases: 9. This CDR3 comprises 16 residues. Germline V lookup: CDR1 LGHDT, CDR2 YNNKEL (reference sequence). Here the CDR3 DNA reads TGTGCCAGCAGCCAAGAATTAGCGGGGGAAGCGGGTGAGCAGTTCTTC. Encoded protein: CASSQELAGEAGEQFF.

The chain recombines TRBV10-1 with TRBJ2-1; possibly TRBD2 for D (5 bases). Trimming shortened V by 3 bases and J by 2 bases, and 11 bases separated the two germline ends. Germline V lookup: CDR1 WNHNN, CDR2 SYGVQD (reference sequence). The CDR3 runs 15 residues. CDR3 bases: TGCGCCAGCAGTGAAGGAGGAAAAGCCTACAATGAGCAGTTCTTC. Residues: CASSEGGKAYNEQFF.